Presented here are 24 T cell receptor beta chains from one specimen sequenced in a study of post-analysis software for immune sequencing data. Study-wide results and caveats: Five TRBV segments occurring more often in patients than controls included TRBV5-6, TRBV5-1 and TRBV20-1.

The antigens for these receptors are not known. Unique molecular identifiers had been added to the TCR beta cDNA libraries. In TCRdb, the PCR reads were re-called with MiXCR into one record per CDR3 protein. This table holds approximately 160,000 distinct CDR3 sequences, around 28% found once. Material for sequencing was blood. All receptors come from a girl aged 10 to 17 with multiple sclerosis.

Worth noting for this clonotype: This may arise from a read error, as a much more abundant clone is one base away. The chain recombines TRBV4-1 with TRBJ1-2, with D tentatively TRBD1 (6 bases). The CDR3 is 15 residues long. Germline CDR1 is MGHRA and CDR2 is YSYEKL. CDR3 loop: CASGQGFSLNYGYTF. CDR3 nucleotides: TGCGCCAGCGGCCAGGGGTTCTCCCTTAACTATGGCTACACCTTC.

CDR3 in amino acids: CASSRDSSSYEQYF. For the CDR3, the DNA is TGTGCCAGCAGCCGGGACAGCAGCTCCTACGAGCAGTACTTC. The chain employs TRBV11-3 and TRBJ2-7, with TRBD1 identical over 7 bases. The CDR3 length is 14 residues. Looked up from germline, CDR1 is SGHNT and CDR2 is YENEEA. V dropped 5 bases and J dropped 0; count of bases not matched to a gene: 4.

V gene TRBV12-3 or TRBV12-4 combines with J gene TRBJ1-1, with unresolved D. There are 14 residues in the CDR3. V was cut by 2 bases and J by 11 bases, with 18 bases left in between. CDR3 loop: CASSLSSRREEAFF. The CDR3 bases are TGTGCCAGCAGTTTATCCTCTCGGAGGGAAGAGGCTTTCTTT.

The gene calls are TRBV20-1 and TRBJ1-1; D perhaps matches TRBD1 (5 bases). CDR3 size: 14 residues. Germline V gene lookup returns CDR1 DFQATT and CDR2 SNEGSKA (reference sequence). Trimming cost V 1 base and J 11 bases, with 20 bases left between them. DNA of the CDR3: TGCAGTGCTAGAGTGCCGGGACTCCAAGGATTGGCTTTCTTT. Translating gives CSARVPGLQGLAFF.

Many counts were recorded for this clonotype. This chain links TRBV29-1 with TRBJ2-7, with TRBD2 matching 9 bases. After removal of 0 bases from V and 4 bases from J, the junction contained 10 bases not matched to a gene. Germline V gene lookup returns CDR1 SQVTM and CDR2 ANQGSEA. The length of the CDR3 is 16 residues. The CDR3 sequence is CSVEDQAGGPRYEQYF. CDR3 DNA: TGCAGCGTTGAAGATCAGGCGGGAGGGCCTCGGTACGAGCAGTACTTC.

This clonotype was found a few times. The chain recombines TRBV11-1 with TRBJ1-2, with D hard to call. There are 13 residues in the CDR3. CDR1 SGHAT and CDR2 FQDESV come from the germline V gene (reference sequence). V lost 5 bases and J 5 bases, leaving 12 bases between the germline ends. The CDR3 DNA is TGTGCCAGCAGCCTAGGTTGGGAGTATGGCTACACCTTC. It translates to CASSLGWEYGYTF.

The genes are TRBV30 and TRBJ1-4; D is unresolved. CDR3 length equals 11 residues. CDR1 and CDR2 from the germline V gene are GTSNPN and SVGIG (reference sequence). Trimming shortened V by 5 bases and J by 7 bases, and 8 bases separated the two germline ends. The CDR3 DNA reads as TGTGCCTGGGGCATTCGTGAAAAACTGTTTTTT. Translating it yields CAWGIREKLFF.

The gene calls are TRBV6-5 and TRBJ2-4; the D gene is possibly TRBD2 (6 bases). Per the germline V gene, CDR1 is MNHEY and CDR2 is SVGAGI. The CDR3 loop spans 16 amino acids. The germline V and J ends were trimmed by 6 bases and 8 bases, with 23 bases remaining between them. The CDR3 reads CASRPDRDSRNDIQYF. The CDR3 nucleotides read TGTGCCAGCAGACCCGACCGGGACTCAAGAAATGACATTCAGTACTTC.

This clonotype occurred many times. The chain carries TRBV5-1 and TRBJ2-3, with TRBD2 matching 7 bases. With V trimmed by 2 bases and J by 6 bases, 6 bases remained unmatched. The CDR3 has 14 residues. The germline gives CDR1 SGHRS, CDR2 YFSETQ. CDR3 region: CASSLAGPRDTQYF. CDR3 coding DNA: TGCGCCAGCAGCTTAGCGGGGCCGCGTGATACGCAGTATTTT.

The gene calls are TRBV12-3 or TRBV12-4 and TRBJ2-5; D perhaps matches TRBD2 (5 bases). There are 11 residues in the CDR3. The V gene lost 4 bases and the J gene lost 11 bases, with 11 bases spanning the gap. CDR3 loop: CASSSSREQYF. CDR3 in DNA: TGTGCCAGCAGTTCATCGAGGGAGCAGTACTTC.

The CDR3 DNA reads TGCGCCAGCAGCTTGAACCCCTCCTACGAGCAGTACTTC. This sequence encodes CASSLNPSYEQYF. This sequence joins TRBV5-1 and TRBJ2-7, with D unresolved. The germline V and J ends were trimmed by 1 base and 0 bases, with 5 bases remaining between them. Germline CDR1 SGHRS, CDR2 YFSETQ. This CDR3 is 13 amino acids long.

This clonotype was seen many times. This rearrangement joins TRBV12-3 or TRBV12-4 to TRBJ1-2; tentative D call: TRBD1 (6 bases). V shed 1 base and J shed 2 bases, with 23 bases lying between them. The CDR3 spans 19 residues. The CDR3 sequence is CASSLEFPLWGPGNYGYTF. The CDR3 region has the DNA TGTGCCAGCAGTTTAGAGTTCCCGCTTTGGGGGCCGGGAAACTATGGCTACACCTTC.

This clonotype was counted at least ten times. This chain uses TRBV20-1 with TRBJ2-7; a weak D match, TRBD2 (5 bases). The germline V gene encodes CDR1 DFQATT and CDR2 SNEGSKA (reference sequence). This CDR3 is 14 amino acids long. Trimming took 5 bases from V and 1 from J, leaving 15 bases between them. The CDR3 region is CSALQAATSYEQYF. The CDR3 region has the DNA TGCAGTGCTCTCCAAGCGGCCACTTCCTACGAGCAGTACTTC.

This clonotype was seen at least ten times. This chain joins TRBV20-1 and TRBJ1-5; possible D gene TRBD1, 5 bases. This CDR3 spans 17 amino acids. Germline V lookup: CDR1 DFQATT, CDR2 SNEGSKA (reference sequence). The V end was cut by 0 bases, the J end by 6 bases, with 21 bases between. The CDR3 region is CSARDDPRGSGGQPQHF. CDR3 DNA sequence: TGCAGTGCTAGAGATGACCCCCGAGGCAGTGGGGGTCAGCCCCAGCATTTT.

The J gene is TRBJ2-1, the V gene TRBV3-1, with D maybe TRBD2 (6 bases). The CDR3 consists of 18 residues. Between the trimmed V and J ends, which lost 0 bases and 6 bases, there was a span of 21 bases. The germline V gene encodes CDR1 LGHDT and CDR2 YNNKEL (reference sequence). CDR3 sequence reads: CASSQDRGLAKKANEQFF. DNA for the CDR3: TGTGCCAGCAGCCAAGATCGCGGCCTAGCGAAGAAGGCCAATGAGCAGTTCTTC.

For this clonotype: A much larger clone sits a single nucleotide away, making a read error possible. The V call is TRBV5-5, the J call TRBJ2-5, with a tentative D call TRBD1 (6 bases). The end of the DNA is better explained by TRBJ2-7, so the J call may be wrong. The CDR3 covers 14 residues. Germline V gene sequence: CDR1 SGHKS, CDR2 YYEKEE (reference sequence). The CDR3 region has the DNA TGTGCCAGCAGCTTGAGGGACAACTCCTGCGAGCAGTACTTC. Translation: CASSLRDNSCEQYF.

The chain employs TRBV6-1 and TRBJ2-3; D unclear. V lost 6 bases and J lost 5, with 27 bases in between. The CDR3 runs 18 residues. Germline loops: CDR1 MNHNS, CDR2 SASEGT. The CDR3 sequence: CASSDKPLTRYPVDTQYF. The DNA for the CDR3 is TGTGCCAGCAGCGATAAACCGTTGACTCGTTATCCTGTAGATACGCAGTATTTT.

This clonotype has a count of ten or more. The chain joins TRBV12-3 or TRBV12-4 to TRBJ2-3; D may be TRBD2 (6 bases). This CDR3 is 15 amino acids long. V lost 4 bases and J lost 2, with 13 bases in between. The CDR3 coding sequence is TGTGCCAGCAGTTGGGGGGATACATCCACAGATACGCAGTATTTT. Residues: CASSWGDTSTDTQYF.

The genes are TRBV11-2 and TRBJ2-3; weak D call: TRBD2 (6 bases). The CDR3 runs 14 residues. Germline V gives CDR1 SGHAT, CDR2 FQNNGV. V was shortened by 5 bases and J by 1 base, with 10 bases between the two germline ends. The CDR3: CASSLGTGTDTQYF. The CDR3 DNA follows: TGTGCCAGCAGCCTTGGGACTGGCACAGATACGCAGTATTTT.

This clonotype occurred many times. This chain joins TRBV20-1 and TRBJ2-4; 9 bases agree with TRBD2. Germline trimming cut 1 base from V and 0 bases from J; bases unmatched to any gene: 22. Germline V gives CDR1 DFQATT, CDR2 SNEGSKA (reference sequence). The CDR3 totals 22 residues. The CDR3 loop reads CSARVVEGAWASGDLAKNIQYF. For the CDR3, the DNA is TGCAGTGCTAGAGTCGTAGAGGGGGCTTGGGCTAGCGGGGATCTAGCCAAAAACATTCAGTACTTC.

Comment on this clonotype: This could be a read error, since a much larger clone is one nucleotide away. V and J are TRBV7-2 and TRBJ2-5; no reliable D call. CDR1 and CDR2 (germline): SGHTA, FQGNSA. This CDR3 comprises 16 residues. V lost 5 bases, J lost 11 bases, and 27 bases lay in between. The CDR3 region is CASSLRWGSRSEGQYF. The CDR3 nucleotides are TGTGCCAGCAGCCTAAGGTGGGGATCCCGCTCGGAAGGGCAGTACTTC.

The chain recombines TRBV29-1 with TRBJ2-2, with D tentatively TRBD1 (5 bases). V shed 4 bases and J shed 2 bases, with 11 bases lying between them. CDR3 length: 14 amino acids. CDR1 and CDR2 (germline): SQVTM, ANQGSEA. The CDR3 DNA sequence: TGCAGCGTTGCCAGGGATTACAACACCGGGGAGCTGTTTTTT. This translates into CSVARDYNTGELFF.

This clonotype was detected only a few times. The chain has TRBV28 and TRBJ2-7; 11 bases fit TRBD1. Per the germline V gene, CDR1 is MDHEN and CDR2 is SYDVKM. V dropped 6 bases and J dropped 3; count of bases not matched to a gene: 7. CDR3 length equals 15 residues. The DNA for the CDR3 is TGTGCCAGCAGGGTGGGACAGGGGGAAATCTACGAGCAGTACTTC. Amino acids: CASRVGQGEIYEQYF. Full variable domain (outside the CDR3, taken from reference TRBV28 and TRBJ2-7): DVKVTQSSRYLVKRTGEKVFLECVQDMDHENMFWYRQDPGLGLRLIYFSYDVKMKEKGDIPEGYSVSREKKERFSLILESASTNQTSMYLCASRVGQGEIYEQYFGPGTRLTVT.

The chain carries TRBV18 and TRBJ2-3, with D tentatively TRBD1 (6 bases). This CDR3 region has 16 residues. The V end was cut by 6 bases, the J end by 2 bases, with 18 bases between. Germline assignment: CDR1 KGHSH and CDR2 LQKENI. The CDR3, as DNA: TGTGCCAGCTCCACTCCACAGGGAATCTTCACAGATACGCAGTATTTT. Amino acid sequence: CASSTPQGIFTDTQYF.